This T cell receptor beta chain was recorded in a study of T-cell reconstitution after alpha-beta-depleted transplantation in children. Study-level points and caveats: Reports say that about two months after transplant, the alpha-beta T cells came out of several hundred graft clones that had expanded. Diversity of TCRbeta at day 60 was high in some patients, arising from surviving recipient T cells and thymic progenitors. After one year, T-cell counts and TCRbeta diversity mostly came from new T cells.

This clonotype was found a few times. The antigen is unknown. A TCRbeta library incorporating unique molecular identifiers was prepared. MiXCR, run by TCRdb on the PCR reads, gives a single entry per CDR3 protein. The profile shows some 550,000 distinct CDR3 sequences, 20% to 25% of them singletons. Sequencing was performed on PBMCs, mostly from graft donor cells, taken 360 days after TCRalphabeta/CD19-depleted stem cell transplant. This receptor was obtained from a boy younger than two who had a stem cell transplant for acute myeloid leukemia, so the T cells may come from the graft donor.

CDR3 bases: TGTGCCAGCAGCGTATACGGGACGTCGGGGGACCAGCCCCAGCATTTT. This codes for CASSVYGTSGDQPQHF. The chain uses TRBV11-2 and TRBJ1-5, with D possibly being TRBD1 (5 bases). From germline, CDR1 is SGHAT and CDR2 FQNNGV. The CDR3 length is 16 residues. V was clipped by 5 bases and J by 7 bases, with 21 bases between them.